The 10 T cell receptor beta chains below all came from one sample that was sequenced in a study of T cell responses to AZD1222 COVID-19 vaccine. Sequencing used immunoSEQ multiplex PCR; TCRdb keeps in-frame clones, though not all of them. The sample gives roughly 170,000 clones, 94% of which show up once; about 1.5% is in the top ten. Here the sequenced sample was peripheral blood, taken 28 days after the second AZD1222 dose. The receptors shown here come from an adult who received the AZD1222 COVID-19 vaccine.

The rearrangement uses TRBV7-9 and TRBJ1-3, with TRBD1 matching 10 bases. The V and J ends lost 4 bases and 9 bases, in that order; junction bases with no gene match: 9. Germline values: CDR1 SEHNR, CDR2 FQNEAQ (reference sequence). The CDR3 loop spans 15 amino acids. DNA of the CDR3: TGTGCCAGCAGCTATCCCCGGGGACAGGGGTTCACCATATATTTT. Protein product: CASSYPRGQGFTIYF. Drawing the rest from reference TRBV7-9 and TRBJ1-3, the complete variable domain is DTGVSQNPRHKITKRGQNVTFRCDPISEHNRLYWYRQTLGQGPEFLTYFQNEAQLEKSRLLSDRFSAERPKGSFSTLEIQRTEQGDSAMYLCASSYPRGQGFTIYFGEGSWLTVV.

The chain links TRBV5-1 to TRBJ2-7; 14 bases are shared with TRBD2. V gave up 4 bases and J gave up 5 bases; unmatched junction bases: 5. The CDR3 totals 15 residues. Germline V gene data show CDR1 as SGHRS and CDR2 as YFSETQ. In DNA form, the CDR3 reads TGCGCCAGCAGCCGGACTAGCGGGAGGTCAGACGAGCAGTACTTC. As protein: CASSRTSGRSDEQYF. Together with reference TRBV5-1 and TRBJ2-7, the CDR3 gives the full variable domain: KAGVTQTPRYLIKTRGQQVTLSCSPISGHRSVSWYQQTPGQGLQFLFEYFSETQRNKGNFPGRFSGRQFSNSRSEMNVSTLELGDSALYLCASSRTSGRSDEQYFGPGTRLTVT.

The sample holds a few counts of this clone. V usage is TRBV6-2 or TRBV6-3 and J usage is TRBJ2-4; 11 nucleotides align to TRBD1. CDR1 and CDR2 from the germline V gene are MNHEY and SVGEGT. V lost 4 bases to trimming and J lost 0 bases; unmatched junction nucleotides: 8. The CDR3 extends over 18 amino acids. As DNA, the CDR3 is TGTGCCAGCAGTTCCAGGGACAGGGGGTTGAGAGCCAAAAACATTCAGTACTTC. This translates into CASSSRDRGLRAKNIQYF.

The V call is TRBV6-2 or TRBV6-3, the J call TRBJ2-1; no reliable D call. This CDR3 contains 20 residues. The ends were cut back, 6 bases at V and 3 bases at J, with 30 bases in the middle. The germline V gene encodes CDR1 MNHEY and CDR2 SVGEGT. This chain's CDR3 is CASSPLGGPAVASLYNEQFF. CDR3 DNA: TGTGCCAGCAGCCCCCTGGGCGGACCGGCTGTAGCAAGCCTCTACAATGAGCAGTTCTTC.

This sequence joins TRBV2 and TRBJ2-5; 7 bases align to TRBD1. Germline assignment: CDR1 SNHLY and CDR2 FYNNEI. The CDR3 contains 14 residues. Trimming removed 4 bases from V and 4 bases from J; junction bases left unmatched: 6. In DNA form, the CDR3 reads TGTGCCAGCAGTGGCTTACAGGGGCGAGAGACCCAGTACTTC. Its translation is CASSGLQGRETQYF.

CDR3 DNA sequence: TGCGCCAGCAGCTTGGTAGGGGGAGAGCAGTACTTC. Residues: CASSLVGGEQYF. The rearrangement joins TRBV5-1 to TRBJ2-7; possibly TRBD1 for D (6 bases). CDR3 size: 12 residues. The V end was cut by 0 bases, the J end by 7 bases, with 8 bases between. Per germline, CDR1 SGHRS and CDR2 YFSETQ.

The rearrangement uses TRBV28 and TRBJ1-5; D is possibly TRBD1 (5 bases). This CDR3 has 14 amino acids. The V and J ends lost 4 bases and 6 bases respectively, with 13 bases between them. From germline, CDR1 is MDHEN and CDR2 SYDVKM. The CDR3 loop reads CASSSPRGVQPQHF. The CDR3 bases are TGTGCCAGCAGTTCTCCCCGGGGGGTTCAGCCCCAGCATTTT.

The chain has TRBV2 and TRBJ1-1; perhaps TRBD1 as D (6 bases). The CDR3 spans 15 residues. Trimming removed 3 bases from V and 4 bases from J, with 15 bases in between. The germline CDR1 and CDR2 sequences are SNHLY and FYNNEI. This CDR3 is CASSDGGLSGTEAFF. CDR3 coding DNA: TGTGCCAGCAGTGACGGGGGCCTTAGTGGCACTGAAGCTTTCTTT. The whole variable domain, remainder taken from reference TRBV2 and TRBJ1-1, is EPEVTQTPSHQVTQMGQEVILRCVPISNHLYFYWYRQILGQKVEFLVSFYNNEISEKSEIFDDQFSVERPDGSNFTLKIRSTKLEDSAMYFCASSDGGLSGTEAFFGQGTRLTVV.

This chain links TRBV12-3 or TRBV12-4 with TRBJ1-5; no clear D. Trimming shortened V by 5 bases and J by 5 bases, and 7 bases separated the two germline ends. This CDR3 spans 12 amino acids. The CDR3 here is CASSPRDQPQHF. CDR3 bases: TGTGCCAGCAGTCCCCGGGATCAGCCCCAGCATTTT.

The CDR3 region is CASSPQIGTADNEQFF. The CDR3 coding sequence is TGTGCCAGCAGCCCACAGATAGGGACGGCTGACAATGAGCAGTTCTTC. The chain joins TRBV7-3 to TRBJ2-1; possibly TRBD1 or TRBD2 for D (5 bases each). The ends were cut back, 5 bases at V and 5 bases at J, with 19 bases in the middle. Germline V gene lookup returns CDR1 SGHTA and CDR2 FQGTGA. CDR3 size: 16 residues.